This is a list of T cell receptor beta chains from one sample in a study of cytomegalovirus exposure and HLA in healthy donors. Sequencing was performed with immunoSEQ multiplex PCR; in TCRdb, only in-frame clones are kept and a portion is missing. The sample lists roughly 97,000 clones, 10% occurring once. Sequences were obtained from PBMCs. These receptors were taken from a man aged 35-49 years in good health and CMV-seropositive. The CDR3 runs from the conserved cysteine through the conserved F or W. D genes are given only for firm matches. A row's size may be missing; if present it is once, few, many or a size class.

clone size | J gene | D gene | V gene | CDR3 DNA | CDR3 protein
few | TRBJ2-7 | TRBD2 | TRBV5-6 | TGTGCCAGCAGCTTCGGGGGAGGGACCTCCTACGAGCAGTACTTC | CASSFGGGTSYEQYF
few | TRBJ1-2 | TRBD1 | TRBV19 | TGTGCCAGTAGTATGGGCAGGGGGCGCGGGTATGGCTACACCTTC | CASSMGRGRGYGYTF
. | TRBJ2-7 | . | TRBV5-6 | TGTGCCAGCAGCCTAGATACGGCCTACGAGCAGTACTTC | CASSLDTAYEQYF
. | TRBJ2-1 | TRBD2 | TRBV11-2 | TGTGCCAGCAGCACCGGGGGGGCGGCCAGCTCCTACAATGAGCAGTTCTTC | CASSTGGAASSYNEQFF
few | TRBJ2-1 | TRBD2 | TRBV9 | TGTGCCAGCAGCGTAGACTCGCGGGGGACTTACAATGAGCAGTTCTTC | CASSVDSRGTYNEQFF
. | TRBJ1-1 | . | TRBV6-4 | TGTGCCAGTGAAATGCTACCGGGACACTATCTCTGGGACACTGAAGCTTTCTTT | CASEMLPGHYLWDTEAFF
few | TRBJ2-7 | TRBD1 | TRBV5-6 | TGTGCCAGCAGCTTGGGGACAGGTGCCTCCTACGAGCAGTACTTC | CASSLGTGASYEQYF
. | TRBJ1-6 | . | TRBV5-8 | TGTGCCAGCAGCTTGGCAGGACGGGAAGCCTATAATTCACCCCTCCACTTT | CASSLAGREAYNSPLHF
few | TRBJ2-7 | TRBD2 | TRBV11-3 | TGTGCCAGCAGCACCAAACTCAGCGGGAGGGCCTACGAGCAGTACTTC | CASSTKLSGRAYEQYF
. | TRBJ1-4 | . | TRBV28 | TGTGCCAGCAGTTTATTTTTGAGGGAAAAACTGTTTTTT | CASSLFLREKLFF
many | TRBJ2-1 | TRBD2 | TRBV11-1 | TGTGCCAGCAGCTTCCGACTAGCGGGTACGAGAAATGAGCAGTTCTTC | CASSFRLAGTRNEQFF
. | TRBJ2-1 | TRBD2 | TRBV19 | TGTGCCAGTAGTATAGATACTCCTCCGACTAGCTGGTTTTTCTACAATGAGCAGTTCTTC | CASSIDTPPTSWFFYNEQFF
few | TRBJ1-1 | . | TRBV12-5 | TGTGCTAGTGGCCGAATCACAGATGAAGCTTTCTTT | CASGRITDEAFF
few | TRBJ2-7 | TRBD2 | TRBV28 | TGTGCCAGCAGCCAAGGACTAGCGGGAACCGAGCAGTACTTC | CASSQGLAGTEQYF
. | TRBJ2-1 | . | TRBV11-1 | TGTGCCAGCAGCCCCGGGATGAACAATGAGCAGTTCTTC | CASSPGMNNEQFF
few | TRBJ1-6 | . | TRBV6-5 | TGTGCCAGCAGAGGGGCGTTATGGGATTCACCCCTCCACTTT | CASRGALWDSPLHF
few | TRBJ1-5 | . | TRBV5-6 | TGTGCCAGCAGCAATGAAGGAGGGAATCAGCCCCAGCATTTT | CASSNEGGNQPQHF
few | TRBJ1-3 | . | TRBV5-8 | TGTGCCAGCAGCTTGCTTAGTGCCTCGTTTGGAAACACCATATATTTT | CASSLLSASFGNTIYF
. | TRBJ1-4 | . | TRBV11-3 | TGTGCCAGCAGCTTAGGGTTAAGTACGGCTAATGAAAAACTGTTTTTT | CASSLGLSTANEKLFF
few | TRBJ2-3 | TRBD1 | TRBV14 | TGTGCCAGCAGCCAAGATTTTGTGACGGGACAGCTAATGGATACGCAGTATTTT | CASSQDFVTGQLMDTQYF
few | TRBJ2-5 | . | TRBV28 | TGTGCCAGCAGGCGGGCGGGAGAGACCCAGTACTTC | CASRRAGETQYF
. | TRBJ2-2 | . | TRBV7-2 | TGTGCCAGCAGCACGCAGCCTAGCACCGGGGAGCTGTTTTTT | CASSTQPSTGELFF
. | TRBJ2-1 | TRBD2 | TRBV7-9 | TGTGCCAGCAGCTTGGGCCTCGGGAGCGGGAGTAAGCACAATGAGCAGTTCTTC | CASSLGLGSGSKHNEQFF
. | TRBJ2-1 | TRBD2 | TRBV5-5 | TGTGCCAGCAGTTCTAGCGGCAATGAGCAGTTCTTC | CASSSSGNEQFF
few | TRBJ2-3 | . | TRBV10-3 | TGTGCCATCAGTGTAGCCGTTGAAGGTACGCAGTATTTT | CAISVAVEGTQYF
few | TRBJ2-7 | . | TRBV27 | TGTGCCAGCAGTTTGATGGGGCCCATCTACGAGCAGTACTTC | CASSLMGPIYEQYF
few | TRBJ2-2 | TRBD2 | TRBV19 | TGTGCCAGTAGCGGGGGGGAGGTCGGGGAGCTGTTTTTT | CASSGGEVGELFF
few | TRBJ2-5 | . | TRBV7-2 | TGTGCCAGCAGCTTGGGCGGCGGGGAGACCCAGTACTTC | CASSLGGGETQYF
few | TRBJ2-4 | . | TRBV6-6 | TGTGCCAGCTCTCCCGAGGGAGGCCTAAACATTCAGTACTTC | CASSPEGGLNIQYF
few | TRBJ2-2 | . | TRBV28 | TGTGCCAGCAGTTTAATCCCCCGTACCGGGGAGCTGTTTTTT | CASSLIPRTGELFF
few | TRBJ2-1 | TRBD2 | TRBV28 | TGTGCCAGCAGCAAAGGGACTAGCGATACAATGATCGAGCAGTTCTTC | CASSKGTSDTMIEQFF
few | TRBJ1-5 | . | TRBV28 | TGTGCCAGCCTGGGAGTGCGCAATCAGCCCCAGCATTTT | CASLGVRNQPQHF
few | TRBJ1-4 | . | TRBV7-2 | TGTGCCAGCAGCTTCCCAGATAATGAAAAACTGTTTTTT | CASSFPDNEKLFF
few | TRBJ1-4 | . | TRBV7-9 | TGTGCCAGCAGTCGACTGCGGGGAACTAATGAAAAACTGTTTTTT | CASSRLRGTNEKLFF
few | TRBJ2-7 | TRBD1 | TRBV10-2 | TGCGCCAGCAGTGAGTCGATGACAGGGCACGAGCAGTACTTC | CASSESMTGHEQYF
. | TRBJ2-1 | . | TRBV2 | TGTGCCAGCAGTGTCGCTCCGTTTAGGGGAAACTACAATGAGCAGTTCTTC | CASSVAPFRGNYNEQFF
. | TRBJ2-5 | TRBD1 | TRBV14 | TGTGCCAGCAGCCGCCCGCCGACCTGGGACAGACTCCACGAGACCCAGTACTTC | CASSRPPTWDRLHETQYF
few | TRBJ2-7 | TRBD1 | TRBV25-1 | TGTGCCAGCAGTGGGGACAGGGGCTTCTCCTACGAGCAGTACTTC | CASSGDRGFSYEQYF
few | TRBJ2-7 | TRBD1 | TRBV7-7 | TGTGCTAGCAGCTTCGGGACAGGGAACGAGCAGTACTTC | CASSFGTGNEQYF
. | TRBJ2-2 | . | TRBV7-2 | TGTGCCAGCAGCTTAGCTTGGACATTCACAGGGGAGCTGTTTTTT | CASSLAWTFTGELFF
few | TRBJ2-5 | TRBD2 | TRBV27 | TGTGCCAGCAGTTTGCTAGCGGGGAACCAAGAGACCCAGTACTTC | CASSLLAGNQETQYF
. | TRBJ2-7 | TRBD2 | TRBV4-1 | TGCGCCAGCAGCCAAGTTTGGGCTAGCGGGAGGTTCGAGCAGTACTTC | CASSQVWASGRFEQYF
few | TRBJ1-3 | . | TRBV21-1 | TGTGCCAGCAGCAAGGGACAGGGACGTGGAAACACCATATATTTT | CASSKGQGRGNTIYF